What follows describes a single T cell receptor beta chain. The CDR3 sequence is 14 residues long. Germline assignment: CDR1 LGHNT and CDR2 FRNRAP. With 6 bases removed from V and 2 bases from J, the gap between germline ends came to 13 bases. The sample is drawn from a study of blood T cell repertoires in COVID-19. About the research overall: Sites in the United States, Italy and Spain provided acute and convalescent COVID-19 samples. PBMCs, B-cell-depleted T cells, or T cells were the source of the cDNA or gDNA that made up the material.

Original handling: The authors estimated nucleated cell counts from reference gene primer amplification. The method was immunoSEQ multiplex PCR; TCRdb's version includes in-frame clones alone and lacks a portion of them. V, J and clone size reflect that table, while D and trimming were determined from the DNA. The sample consists of approximately 80,000 clones, around 79% of them appearing once. The sample taken for sequencing was peripheral blood. The chain recombines TRBV12-5 with TRBJ1-2; D might be TRBD1 (5 bases). The TCR originated in a human donor in a cohort sampled during active COVID-19. The DNA for the CDR3 is TGTGCTAGTGGCCTTCAGGGAGGCAACTATGGCTACACCTTC. Its translation: CASGLQGGNYGYTF. Full variable domain (missing parts from reference TRBV12-5 and TRBJ1-2): DARVTQTPRHKVTEMGQEVTMRCQPILGHNTVFWYRQTMMQGLELLAYFRNRAPLDDSGMPKDRFSAEMPDATLATLKIQPSEPRDSAVYFCASGLQGGNYGYTFGSGTRLTVV.